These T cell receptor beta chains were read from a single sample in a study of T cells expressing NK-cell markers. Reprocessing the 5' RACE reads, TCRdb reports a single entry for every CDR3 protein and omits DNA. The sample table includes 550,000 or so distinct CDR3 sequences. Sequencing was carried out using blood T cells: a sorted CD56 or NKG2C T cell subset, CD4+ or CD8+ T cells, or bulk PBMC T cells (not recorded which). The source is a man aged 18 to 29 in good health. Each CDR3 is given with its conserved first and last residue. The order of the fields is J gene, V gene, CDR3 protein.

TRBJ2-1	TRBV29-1	CSVLKGVTHEQFF
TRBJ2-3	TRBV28	CASSFLGSTDTQYF
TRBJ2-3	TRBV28	CASSWATGTGASDTQYF
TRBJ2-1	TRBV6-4	CASSRRLAAIKGSYNEQFF
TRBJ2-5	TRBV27	CASSPYDYGRVAEETQYF
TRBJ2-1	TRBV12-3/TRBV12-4	CASSLGERLAGLSYNEQFF
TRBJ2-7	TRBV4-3	CASSQGFGTVGYEQYF
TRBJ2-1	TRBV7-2	CASSLAVAGGVGSEQFF
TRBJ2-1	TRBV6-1	CASRENGGNEQFF
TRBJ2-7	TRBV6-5	CASSYSALSWGTYEQYF
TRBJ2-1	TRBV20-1	CSAPTTLGNEQFF
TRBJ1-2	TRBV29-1	CSVDRGGDGYTF
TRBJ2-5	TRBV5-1	CASSLGTMKFQETQYF
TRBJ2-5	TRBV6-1	CASSPPGRSTQYF
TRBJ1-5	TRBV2	CASSVRQSGQPQHF
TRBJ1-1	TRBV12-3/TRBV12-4	CASSLQGLSEAFF
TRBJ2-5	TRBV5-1	CASGAGSPEETQYF
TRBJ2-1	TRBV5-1	CASSLEGAGSRSDNEQFF
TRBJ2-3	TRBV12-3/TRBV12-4	CASNPSGRASDTQYF
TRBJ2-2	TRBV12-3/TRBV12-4	CASSPFAGSNTGELFF
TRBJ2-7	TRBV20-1	CSAPEASGVYEQYF
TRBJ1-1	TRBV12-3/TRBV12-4	CASSFQTDPEAFF
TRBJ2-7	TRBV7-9	CAAEGIPGEQYF
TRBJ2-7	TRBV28	CASSLTFGRIYEQYF
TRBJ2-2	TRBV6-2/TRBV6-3	CASVIAGAPGELFF
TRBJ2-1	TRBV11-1	CASSLERGHPYNEQFF
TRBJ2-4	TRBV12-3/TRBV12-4	CASSPWGSGALAKNIQYF
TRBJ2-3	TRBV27	CASSLSTFTDTQYF
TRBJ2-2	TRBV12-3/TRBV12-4	CASTGSPNTGELFF
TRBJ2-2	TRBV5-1	CASTAGGGTGELFF
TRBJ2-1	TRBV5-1	CASRTHGLDGNEQFF
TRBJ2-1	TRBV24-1	CATSDPQSRDGNYNEQFF
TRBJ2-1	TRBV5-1	CASSLGIGVDEQFF
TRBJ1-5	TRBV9	CASSVGEGLQPQHF
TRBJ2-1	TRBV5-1	CASSLAGTEYRYNEQFF
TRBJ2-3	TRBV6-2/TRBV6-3	CAARDRVDDTQYF
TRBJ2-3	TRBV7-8	CASAAVPLADTQYF
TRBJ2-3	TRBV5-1	CASQGDPTDTQYF
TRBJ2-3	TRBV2	CASSWTGTSTDTQYF